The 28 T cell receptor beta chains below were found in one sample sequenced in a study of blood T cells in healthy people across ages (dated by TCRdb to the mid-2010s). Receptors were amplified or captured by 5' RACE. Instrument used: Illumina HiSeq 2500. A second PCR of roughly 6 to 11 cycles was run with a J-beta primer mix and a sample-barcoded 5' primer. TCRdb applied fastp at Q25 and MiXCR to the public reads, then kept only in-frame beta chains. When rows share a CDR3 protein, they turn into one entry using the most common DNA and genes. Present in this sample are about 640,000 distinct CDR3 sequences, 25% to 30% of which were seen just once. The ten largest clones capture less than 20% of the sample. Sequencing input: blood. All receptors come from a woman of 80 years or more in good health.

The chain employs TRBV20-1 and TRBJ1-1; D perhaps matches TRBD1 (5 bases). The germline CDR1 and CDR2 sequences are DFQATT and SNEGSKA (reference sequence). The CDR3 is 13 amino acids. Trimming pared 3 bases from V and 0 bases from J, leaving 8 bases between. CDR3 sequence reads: CSASPDMNTEAFF. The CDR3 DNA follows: TGCAGTGCTAGTCCGGACATGAACACTGAAGCTTTCTTT.

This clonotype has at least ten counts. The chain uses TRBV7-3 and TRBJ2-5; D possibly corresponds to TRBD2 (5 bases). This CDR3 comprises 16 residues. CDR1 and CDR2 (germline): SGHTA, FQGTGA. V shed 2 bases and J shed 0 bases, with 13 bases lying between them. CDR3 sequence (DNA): TGTGCCAGCAGCTTATCGGGGTTGGGAAACCAAGAGACCCAGTACTTC. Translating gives CASSLSGLGNQETQYF.

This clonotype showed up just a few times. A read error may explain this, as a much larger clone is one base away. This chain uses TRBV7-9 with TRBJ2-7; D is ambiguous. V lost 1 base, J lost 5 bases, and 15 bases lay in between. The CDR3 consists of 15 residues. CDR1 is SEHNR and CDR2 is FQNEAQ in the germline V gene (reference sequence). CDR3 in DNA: TGTGCCAGCAGCTTAGGGCCGAAGGAGCGACACGAGCAGTACTTC. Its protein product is CASSLGPKERHEQYF.

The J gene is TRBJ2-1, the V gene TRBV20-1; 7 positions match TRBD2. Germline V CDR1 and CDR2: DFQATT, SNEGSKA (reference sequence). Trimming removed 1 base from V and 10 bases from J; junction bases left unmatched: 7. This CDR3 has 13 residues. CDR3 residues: CSARGANGGEQFF. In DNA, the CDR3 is TGCAGTGCTAGAGGGGCAAACGGGGGGGAGCAGTTCTTC.

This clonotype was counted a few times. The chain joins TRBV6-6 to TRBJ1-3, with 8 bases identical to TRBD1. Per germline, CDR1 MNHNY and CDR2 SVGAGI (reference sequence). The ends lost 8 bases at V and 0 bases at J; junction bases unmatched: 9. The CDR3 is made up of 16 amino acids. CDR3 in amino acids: CASCKGTGLSGNTIYF. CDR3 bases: TGTGCCAGCTGTAAGGGGACAGGCCTCTCTGGAAACACCATATATTTT.

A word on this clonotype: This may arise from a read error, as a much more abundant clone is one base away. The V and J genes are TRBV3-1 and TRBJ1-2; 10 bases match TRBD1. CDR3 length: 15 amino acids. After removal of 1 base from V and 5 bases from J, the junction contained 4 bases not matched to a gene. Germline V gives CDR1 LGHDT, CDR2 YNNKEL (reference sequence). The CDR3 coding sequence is TGTGCCAGCAGCCAAGGTCCGGACAGGGGGTATGGCTACACCTTC. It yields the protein CASSQGPDRGYGYTF.

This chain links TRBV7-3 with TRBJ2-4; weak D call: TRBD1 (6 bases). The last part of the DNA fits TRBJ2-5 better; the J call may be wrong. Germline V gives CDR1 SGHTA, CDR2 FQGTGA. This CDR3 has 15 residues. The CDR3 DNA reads TGTGCCAGCAGCTTAGCAACAGGGAGTCTAGAGACCCAGTACTTC. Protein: CASSLATGSLETQYF.

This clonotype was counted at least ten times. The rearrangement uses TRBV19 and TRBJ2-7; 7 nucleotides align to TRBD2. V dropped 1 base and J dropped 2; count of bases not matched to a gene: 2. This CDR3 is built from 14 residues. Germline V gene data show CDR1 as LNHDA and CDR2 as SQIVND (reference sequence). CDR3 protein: CASSIGGGPYEQYF. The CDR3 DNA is TGTGCCAGTAGTATAGGCGGGGGACCCTACGAGCAGTACTTC.

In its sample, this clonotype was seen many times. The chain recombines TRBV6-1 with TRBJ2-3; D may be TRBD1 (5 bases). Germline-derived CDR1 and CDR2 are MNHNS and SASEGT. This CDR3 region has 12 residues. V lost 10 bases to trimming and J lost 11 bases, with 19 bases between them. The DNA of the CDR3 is TGTGCCACCTCCCCCTTGGGGCTGCTGCAGTATTTT. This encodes CATSPLGLLQYF.

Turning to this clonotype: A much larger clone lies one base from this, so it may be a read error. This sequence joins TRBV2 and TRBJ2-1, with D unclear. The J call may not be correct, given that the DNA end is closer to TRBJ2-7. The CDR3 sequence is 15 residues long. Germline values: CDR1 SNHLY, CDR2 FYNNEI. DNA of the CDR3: TGTGCCAGCAGTGGCTTAATTCGGTCCTACAATGAGCAGTACTTC. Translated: CASSGLIRSYNEQYF.

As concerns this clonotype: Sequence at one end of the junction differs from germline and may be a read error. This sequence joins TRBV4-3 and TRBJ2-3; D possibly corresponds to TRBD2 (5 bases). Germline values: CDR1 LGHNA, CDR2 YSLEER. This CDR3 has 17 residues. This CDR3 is CASSLRGTESSTDSQYF. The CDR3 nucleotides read TGCGCCAGCAGCCTTCGAGGAACGGAGTCTAGCACAGATTCGCAGTATTTT.

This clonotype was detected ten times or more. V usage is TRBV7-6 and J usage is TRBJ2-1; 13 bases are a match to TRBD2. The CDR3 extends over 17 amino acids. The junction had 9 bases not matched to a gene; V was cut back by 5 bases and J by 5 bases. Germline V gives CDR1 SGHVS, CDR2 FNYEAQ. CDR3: CASSLGDGLAGDNEQFF. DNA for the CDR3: TGTGCCAGCAGCCTAGGGGATGGACTAGCGGGGGACAATGAGCAGTTCTTC.

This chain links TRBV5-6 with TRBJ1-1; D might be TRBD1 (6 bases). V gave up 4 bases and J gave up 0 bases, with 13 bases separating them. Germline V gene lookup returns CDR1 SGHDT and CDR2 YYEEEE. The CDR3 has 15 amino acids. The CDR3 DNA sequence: TGTGCCAGCAGCCCCGACAGGCGCATGAACACTGAAGCTTTCTTT. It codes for CASSPDRRMNTEAFF.

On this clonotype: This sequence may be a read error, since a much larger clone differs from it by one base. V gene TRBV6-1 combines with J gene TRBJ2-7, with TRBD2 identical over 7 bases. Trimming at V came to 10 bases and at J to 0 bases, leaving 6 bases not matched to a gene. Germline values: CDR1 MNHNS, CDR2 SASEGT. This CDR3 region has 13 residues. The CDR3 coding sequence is TGTGCCACCCATGGGGGGGTCTCCTACGAGCAGTACTTC. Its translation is CATHGGVSYEQYF.

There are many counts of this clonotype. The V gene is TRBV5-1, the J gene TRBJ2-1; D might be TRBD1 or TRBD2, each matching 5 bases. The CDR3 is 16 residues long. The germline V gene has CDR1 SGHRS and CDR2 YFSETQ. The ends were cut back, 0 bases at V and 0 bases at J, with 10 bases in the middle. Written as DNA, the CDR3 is TGCGCCAGCAGCTTGGGACGGGGCCTCTCCTACAATGAGCAGTTCTTC. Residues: CASSLGRGLSYNEQFF.

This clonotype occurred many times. The CDR3 loop reads CASSLDYGTRETQYF. As DNA, the CDR3 is TGTGCCAGCAGCTTAGATTACGGGACAAGAGAGACCCAGTACTTC. The chain is built from TRBV11-2 and TRBJ2-5, with D possibly matching TRBD1 (6 bases). CDR1 and CDR2 from the germline V gene are SGHAT and FQNNGV. Trimming took 0 bases from V and 4 from J, leaving 12 bases between them. There are 15 residues in the CDR3.

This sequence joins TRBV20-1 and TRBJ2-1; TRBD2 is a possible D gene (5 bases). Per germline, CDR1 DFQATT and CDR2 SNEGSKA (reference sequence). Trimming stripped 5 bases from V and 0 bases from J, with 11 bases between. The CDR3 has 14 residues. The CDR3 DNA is TGCAGTGCTCCCGGGGAGAGCTCCTACAATGAGCAGTTCTTC. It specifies CSAPGESSYNEQFF.

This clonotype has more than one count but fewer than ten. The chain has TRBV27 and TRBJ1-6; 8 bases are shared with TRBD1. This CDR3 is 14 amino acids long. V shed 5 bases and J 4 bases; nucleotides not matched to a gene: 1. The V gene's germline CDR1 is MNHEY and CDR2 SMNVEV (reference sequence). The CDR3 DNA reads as TGTGCCAGCAGTAACAGGGGGTATAATTCACCCCTCCACTTT. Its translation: CASSNRGYNSPLHF.

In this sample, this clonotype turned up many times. This chain's CDR3 is CSARASGGARNEQFF. The CDR3 DNA reads as TGCAGTGCTAGAGCAAGCGGGGGGGCCAGAAATGAGCAGTTCTTC. The chain joins TRBV20-1 to TRBJ2-1, with 10 bases lining up with TRBD2. The CDR3 loop spans 15 amino acids. Germline assignment: CDR1 DFQATT and CDR2 SNEGSKA (reference sequence). Unmatched junction bases numbered 7, after V lost 1 base and J lost 7 bases.

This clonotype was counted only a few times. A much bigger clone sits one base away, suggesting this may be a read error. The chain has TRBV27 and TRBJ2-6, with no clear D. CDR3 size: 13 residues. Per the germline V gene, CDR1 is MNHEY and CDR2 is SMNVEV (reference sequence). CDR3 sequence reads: CASSHPGHHVRTF. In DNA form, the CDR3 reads TGTGCCAGCAGTCATCCGGGCCACCATGTCCGGACTTTC.

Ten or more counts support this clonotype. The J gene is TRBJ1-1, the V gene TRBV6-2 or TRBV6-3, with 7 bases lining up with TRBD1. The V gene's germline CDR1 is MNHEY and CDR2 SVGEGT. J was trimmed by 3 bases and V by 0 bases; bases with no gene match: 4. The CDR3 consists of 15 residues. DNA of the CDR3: TGTGCCAGCAGTTACTCGACAGGGCGTTACACTGAAGCTTTCTTT. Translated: CASSYSTGRYTEAFF.

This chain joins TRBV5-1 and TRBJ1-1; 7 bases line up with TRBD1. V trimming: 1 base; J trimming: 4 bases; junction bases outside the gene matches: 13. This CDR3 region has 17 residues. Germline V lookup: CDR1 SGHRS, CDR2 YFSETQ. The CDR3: CASSLWGVEGQSTEAFF. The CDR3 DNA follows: TGCGCCAGCAGCTTGTGGGGGGTCGAGGGACAGAGCACTGAAGCTTTCTTT.

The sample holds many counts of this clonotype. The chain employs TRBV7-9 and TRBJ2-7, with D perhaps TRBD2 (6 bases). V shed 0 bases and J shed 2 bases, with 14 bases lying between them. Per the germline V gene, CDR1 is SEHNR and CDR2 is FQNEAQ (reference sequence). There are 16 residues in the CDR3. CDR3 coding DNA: TGTGCCAGCAGCTTAGCCGGAGGGTTAGGGGCCTACGAGCAGTACTTC. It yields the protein CASSLAGGLGAYEQYF.

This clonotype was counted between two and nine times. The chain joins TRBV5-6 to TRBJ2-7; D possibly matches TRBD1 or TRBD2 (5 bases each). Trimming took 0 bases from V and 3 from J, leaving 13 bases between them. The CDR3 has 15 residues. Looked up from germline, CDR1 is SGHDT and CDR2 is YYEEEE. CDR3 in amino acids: CASSLDRGSIYEQYF. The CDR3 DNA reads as TGTGCCAGCAGCTTGGACCGGGGCAGCATCTACGAGCAGTACTTC.

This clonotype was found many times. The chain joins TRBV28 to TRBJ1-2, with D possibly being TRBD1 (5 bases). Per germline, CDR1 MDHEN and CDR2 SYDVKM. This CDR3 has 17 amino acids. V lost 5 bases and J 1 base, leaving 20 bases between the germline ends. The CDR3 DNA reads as TGTGCCAGCAGTCCCTGGGGCGTAAACCAACTTAACTATGGCTACACCTTC. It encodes CASSPWGVNQLNYGYTF.

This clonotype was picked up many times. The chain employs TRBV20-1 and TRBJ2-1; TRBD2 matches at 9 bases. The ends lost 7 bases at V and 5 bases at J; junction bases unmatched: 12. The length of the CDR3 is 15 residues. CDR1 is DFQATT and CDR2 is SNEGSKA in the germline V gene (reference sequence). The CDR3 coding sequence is TGCAGTGTAGAGAGGTCGCGGGGGGGCCACAATGAGCAGTTCTTC. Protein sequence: CSVERSRGGHNEQFF.

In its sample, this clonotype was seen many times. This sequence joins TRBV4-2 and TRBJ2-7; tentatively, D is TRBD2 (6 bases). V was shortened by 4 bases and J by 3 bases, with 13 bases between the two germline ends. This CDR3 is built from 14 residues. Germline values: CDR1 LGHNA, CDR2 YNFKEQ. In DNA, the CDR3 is TGTGCCAGCAGCCCGCGGGACGGGGACTACGAGCAGTACTTC. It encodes CASSPRDGDYEQYF.

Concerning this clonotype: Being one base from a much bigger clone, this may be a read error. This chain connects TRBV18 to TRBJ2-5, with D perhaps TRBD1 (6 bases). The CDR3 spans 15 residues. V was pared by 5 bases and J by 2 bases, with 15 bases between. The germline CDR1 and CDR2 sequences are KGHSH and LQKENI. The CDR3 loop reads CASSTYGTTQETQYF. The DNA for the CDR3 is TGTGCCAGCTCAACGTATGGGACAACTCAAGAGACCCAGTACTTC. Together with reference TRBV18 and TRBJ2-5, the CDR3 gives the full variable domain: NAGVMQNPRHLVRRRGQEARLRCSPMKGHSHVYWYRQLPEEGLKFMVYLQKENIIDESGMPKERFSAEFPKEGPSILRIQQVVRGDSAAYFCASSTYGTTQETQYFGPGTRLLVL.